A selection of T cell receptor beta chains follows, all from one sample in a study of blood T cell repertoires in COVID-19. Profiling relied on immunoSEQ multiplex PCR, and the TCRdb table lists in-frame clones only, not all of them. The profile shows some 80,000 clones, under 90% of them singletons. The specimen sequenced was peripheral blood. These receptors were obtained from a man older than 75 with acute or convalescent COVID-19. CDR3s include the opening cysteine and the closing phenylalanine or tryptophan. D genes are given only for firm matches. The size of a clone is reported for some rows only, either as once, few or many, or as a class for expanded clones.

>13|-|TRBJ2-5|-|TRBV28
CASSPVRLKTQYF
TGTGCCAGCAGTCCGGTACGACTAAAAACCCAGTACTTC
>15|TRBD1|TRBJ2-7|-|TRBV7-9
CASSSTGGLSYEQYF
TGTGCCAGCAGCTCAACAGGGGGTTTATCCTACGAGCAGTACTTC
>17|TRBD2|TRBJ2-1|-|TRBV29-1
CSVGRTSGKSSDNEQFF
TGCAGCGTTGGAAGGACTAGCGGGAAGTCATCCGACAATGAGCAGTTCTTC
>14|TRBD1|TRBJ2-4|-|TRBV6-2/TRBV6-3
CASSTWTGVNIQYF
TGTGCCAGCAGTACCTGGACAGGGGTAAACATTCAGTACTTC
>13|-|TRBJ1-2|-|TRBV2
CASSEPPVEGYTF
TGTGCCAGCAGTGAACCCCCCGTGGAGGGCTACACCTTC
>13|-|TRBJ2-5|-|TRBV9
CASSVALRETQYF
TGTGCCAGCAGCGTGGCCCTCCGAGAGACCCAGTACTTC
>16|TRBD2|TRBJ2-5|-|TRBV7-9
CASSFGLAGVGETQYF
TGTGCCAGCAGCTTCGGACTAGCGGGAGTCGGAGAGACCCAGTACTTC
>15|-|TRBJ2-7|once|TRBV4-1
CASSPRHASSYEQYF
TGCGCCAGCAGCCCTCGACACGCGAGCTCCTACGAGCAGTACTTC
>14|TRBD1|TRBJ1-5|-|TRBV28
CASRETGSNQPQHF
TGTGCCAGCAGAGAGACAGGGAGCAATCAGCCCCAGCATTTT
>13|-|TRBJ1-1|-|TRBV19
CASREDGGTEAFF
TGTGCCAGTAGGGAAGACGGCGGCACTGAAGCTTTCTTT
>16|TRBD2|TRBJ2-1|-|TRBV14
CASSPLAGGAYNEQFF
TGTGCCAGCAGCCCCTTAGCGGGAGGGGCCTACAATGAGCAGTTCTTC
>17|TRBD1|TRBJ1-1|once|TRBV5-1
CASSPIPGQGPYTEAFF
TGCGCCAGCAGCCCCATACCGGGACAGGGGCCTTACACTGAAGCTTTCTTT
>16|-|TRBJ2-2|-|TRBV20-1
CSASGARESNTGELFF
TGCAGTGCTAGTGGAGCTAGGGAGTCGAACACCGGGGAGCTGTTTTTT
>14|TRBD1|TRBJ2-7|-|TRBV5-1
CASSSTGGSYEQYF
TGCGCCAGCAGCTCCACAGGGGGCAGCTACGAGCAGTACTTC